These 4 T cell receptor beta chains share one sample of origin, sequenced in a study of T cells expressing NK-cell markers. TCRdb re-called the 5' RACE reads; every CDR3 protein appears as one record, without DNA. The table counts 440,000 or so distinct CDR3 sequences; about 7.3% lies in the top ten. Input material: blood T cells: a sorted CD56 or NKG2C T cell subset, CD4+ or CD8+ T cells, or bulk PBMC T cells (not recorded which). Receptors originate from a woman between 18 and 69 years old in good health.

This sequence joins TRBV21-1 and TRBJ1-1; TCRdb's D call, TRBD1, is unchecked because there is no DNA. TRBV21-1 is a recognized pseudogene. The CDR3 covers 13 residues. The CDR3 loop is CASATEPNTEAFF.

The chain is built from TRBV7-2 and TRBJ2-4; the TRBD1 assignment by TCRdb is unverifiable without DNA. CDR3 length: 16 residues. The germline V gene has CDR1 SGHTA and CDR2 FQGNSA. CDR3 protein: CASSADVGGAKNIQYF.

This rearrangement joins TRBV11-2 to TRBJ1-4. Germline V CDR1 and CDR2: SGHAT, FQNNGV. The CDR3 covers 16 residues. The CDR3 spells CASSLGLGSANEKLFF.

The chain couples TRBV7-2 to TRBJ2-1; TCRdb reports TRBD1, a call that lacks DNA to check it against. Germline CDR1 and CDR2: SGHTA and FQGNSA. The CDR3 is 14 amino acids. This chain's CDR3 is CASSLAPPGNEQFF.